This T cell receptor (beta chain) was captured in a study of cytotoxic CD8 clonotypes in ibrutinib-treated CLL. Study overall: Patients gave response samples after a median approximately eleven months of treatment, range 6 to 36. Sample averages reached about 260,000 productive templates and roughly 96,000 productive rearrangements.

From germline, CDR1 is MNHNS and CDR2 SASEGT. There are 14 residues in the CDR3. V was trimmed by 6 bases and J by 4 bases, leaving 15 bases between them. About this clone itself: Its target is not known.

Measured with immunoSEQ multiplex PCR; TCRdb has only the in-frame clones, and not every one. The sample holds around 40,000 clones, about 70% seen once. Whole-study findings and limits: Under therapy, public clonotypes either contracted or stayed stable, and they were uncommon. Higher clonality was seen at ibrutinib response and a return toward baseline at progression.

This sequence was found in a human donor with chronic lymphocytic leukemia. J is TRBJ1-1 and V is TRBV6-1; D not resolved. The material was PBMCs, obtained at disease progression, from a patient treated with ibrutinib. The DNA for the CDR3 is TGTGCCAGCAGAGCCGGGCCGTGGGTCACTGAAGCTTTCTTT. Encoded protein: CASRAGPWVTEAFF.